The 6 T cell receptor beta chains below come from one sample, sequenced in a study of T cell repertoires in cytomegalovirus infection. These TCRs are of unknown antigen specificity. TCRdb processed the reads anew with MiXCR; each CDR3 protein has one entry. The sample has under 350,000 distinct CDR3 sequences, approximately 22% seen once; the top ten hold roughly a fifth. Here the sequenced sample was cultured PBMCs, taken from culture after CMV antigen stimulation. The receptors were gathered from a human donor in good health (CMV status not recorded). Some clones in this sample may be carry-over from other donors' samples.

This clonotype was recorded at least ten times. V is TRBV12-3 or TRBV12-4 and J is TRBJ2-1; D ambiguous. V lost 5 bases, J lost 5 bases, and 10 bases lay in between. This CDR3 is 13 amino acids long. The CDR3 DNA follows: TGTGCCAGCAGTCTGCGATTACACAATGAGCAGTTCTTC. Translation gives CASSLRLHNEQFF.

As regards this clonotype: This may come from a read error, since a much larger clone is one base off. The V and J genes are TRBV11-2 and TRBJ2-2; D ambiguous. CDR3 length: 13 residues. Germline CDR1 reads SGHAT; CDR2 reads FQNNGV. The V and J ends lost 2 bases and 2 bases respectively, with 3 bases between them. This chain's CDR3 is CASSLFNTGELFF. In DNA form, the CDR3 reads TGTGCCAGCAGCTTATTTAACACCGGGGAGCTGTTTTTT.

This clonotype was seen at least ten times. V and J are TRBV7-2 and TRBJ2-7; TRBD2 matches at 12 bases. The V and J ends lost 3 bases and 5 bases, in that order; junction bases with no gene match: 8. This CDR3 is built from 16 residues. The germline V gene encodes CDR1 SGHTA and CDR2 FQGNSA. The CDR3 DNA sequence: TGTGCCAGCAGCTTCGAGACTAGCGGGAGTTCCGACGAGCAGTACGTC. Translated, it gives CASSFETSGSSDEQYV.

This clonotype was recorded many times. V usage is TRBV7-8 and J usage is TRBJ2-3; 15 nucleotides match TRBD2. Germline CDR1 is SGHVS and CDR2 is FQNEAQ. This CDR3 region has 18 residues. V was pared by 4 bases and J by 2 bases, with 7 bases of the junction left unmatched. In nucleotides, the CDR3 is TGTGCCAGCAGCTCCGGACTAGCGGGAGGGCTAAACACAGATACGCAGTATTTT. This encodes CASSSGLAGGLNTDTQYF.

The rearrangement links TRBV5-1 to TRBJ1-2; a possible D gene is TRBD1 (5 bases). CDR3 length: 15 residues. V was trimmed by 4 bases and J by 3 bases, leaving 16 bases between them. CDR1 and CDR2 (germline): SGHRS, YFSETQ. The CDR3 is CASSMRDGNYYGYTF. The CDR3 nucleotides read TGCGCCAGCAGCATGCGGGACGGAAACTACTATGGCTACACCTTC.

This clonotype was observed a few times. J is TRBJ2-1 and V is TRBV11-3, with 10 bases lining up with TRBD2. Germline assignment: CDR1 SGHNT and CDR2 YENEEA. The CDR3 covers 14 residues. V gave up 4 bases and J gave up 5 bases; unmatched junction bases: 2. CDR3: CASSWGLANNEQFF. The CDR3 coding sequence is TGTGCCAGCAGCTGGGGACTAGCGAACAATGAGCAGTTCTTC. Drawing the rest from reference TRBV11-3 and TRBJ2-1, the complete variable domain is EAGVVQSPRYKIIEKKQPVAFWCNPISGHNTLYWYLQNLGQGPELLIRYENEEAVDDSQLPKDRFSAERLKGVDSTLKIQPAELGDSAVYLCASSWGLANNEQFFGPGTRLTVL.